Below, one T cell receptor (beta chain) is given with its context. What it binds is not known. The CDR3 has 15 residues. V shed 2 bases and J shed 1 base, with 11 bases lying between them. CDR1 and CDR2 from the germline V gene are MNHEY and SVGAGI. This sample is part of a study of T cell responses to AZD1222 COVID-19 vaccine. Findings and limits, study-wide: Unmutated variant regions reportedly attract nearly half of all spike-specific TCRs. Seropositive status at baseline applied to only five to seven AZD1222 recipients.

Libraries were prepared by immunoSEQ multiplex PCR; TCRdb keeps only in-frame clonotypes and omits some of them. The sample carries 150,000 to 200,000 clones, 80% to 95% recorded once. The chain links TRBV6-5 to TRBJ1-1; D is possibly TRBD1 (6 bases). The sequence derives from an adult in good health. Sequences were derived from peripheral blood, sampled on day 0 of AZD1222 vaccination. CDR3 DNA: TGTGCCAGCAGTTACGCAAGGGGGAAGAACACTGAAGCTTTCTTT. It codes for CASSYARGKNTEAFF.